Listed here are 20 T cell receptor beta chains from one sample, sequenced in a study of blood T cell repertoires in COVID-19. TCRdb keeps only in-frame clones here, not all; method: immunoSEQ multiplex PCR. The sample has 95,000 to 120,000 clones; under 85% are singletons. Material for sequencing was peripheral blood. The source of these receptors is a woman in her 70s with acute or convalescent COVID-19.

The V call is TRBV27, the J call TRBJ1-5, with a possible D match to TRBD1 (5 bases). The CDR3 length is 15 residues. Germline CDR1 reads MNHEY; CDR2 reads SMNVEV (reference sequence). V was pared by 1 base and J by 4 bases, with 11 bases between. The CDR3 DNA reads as TGTGCCAGCAGTTTATGGGGGGGGGAGAATCAGCCCCAGCATTTT. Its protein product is CASSLWGGENQPQHF.

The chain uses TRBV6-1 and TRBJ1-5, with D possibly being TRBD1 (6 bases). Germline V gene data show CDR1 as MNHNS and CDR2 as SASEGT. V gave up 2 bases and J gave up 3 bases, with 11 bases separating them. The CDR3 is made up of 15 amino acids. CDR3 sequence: CASSERGGNNQPQHF. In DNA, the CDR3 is TGTGCCAGCAGTGAAAGGGGGGGGAACAATCAGCCCCAGCATTTT.

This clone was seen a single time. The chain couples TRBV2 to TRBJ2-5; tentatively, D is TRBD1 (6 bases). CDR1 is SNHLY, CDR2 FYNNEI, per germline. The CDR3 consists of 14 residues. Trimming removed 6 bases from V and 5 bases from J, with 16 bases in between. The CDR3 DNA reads TGTGCCAGCAGGTCTTCAGGGGCTGGGGAGACCCAGTACTTC. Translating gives CASRSSGAGETQYF.

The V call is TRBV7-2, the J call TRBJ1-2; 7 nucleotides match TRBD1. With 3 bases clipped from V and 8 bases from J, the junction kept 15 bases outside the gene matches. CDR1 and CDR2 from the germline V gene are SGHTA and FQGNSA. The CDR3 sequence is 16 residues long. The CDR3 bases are TGTGCCAGCAGCTTCGGAGCCGTCGGACAGGCGGGGGGCTACACCTTC. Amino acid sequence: CASSFGAVGQAGGYTF. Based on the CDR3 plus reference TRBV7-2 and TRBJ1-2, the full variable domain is GAGVSQSPSNKVTEKGKDVELRCDPISGHTALYWYRQSLGQGLEFLIYFQGNSAPDKSGLPSDRFSAERTGGSVSTLTIQRTQQEDSAVYLCASSFGAVGQAGGYTFGSGTRLTVV.

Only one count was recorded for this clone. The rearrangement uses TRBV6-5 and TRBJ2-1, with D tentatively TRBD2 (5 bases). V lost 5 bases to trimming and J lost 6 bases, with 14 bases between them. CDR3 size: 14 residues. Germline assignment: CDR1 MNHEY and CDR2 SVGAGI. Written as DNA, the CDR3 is TGTGCCAGCAGTCCCTATGGACTCCTCAATGAGCAGTTCTTC. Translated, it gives CASSPYGLLNEQFF.

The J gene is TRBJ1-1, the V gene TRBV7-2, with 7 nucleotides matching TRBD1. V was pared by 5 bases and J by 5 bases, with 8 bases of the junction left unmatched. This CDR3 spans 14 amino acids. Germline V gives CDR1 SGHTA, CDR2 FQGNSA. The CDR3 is CASSPRQGNTEAFF. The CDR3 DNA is TGTGCCAGCAGCCCGAGACAGGGTAATACTGAAGCTTTCTTT.

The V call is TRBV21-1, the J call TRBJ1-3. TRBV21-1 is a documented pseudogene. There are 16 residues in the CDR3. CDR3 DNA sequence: TGTGCCAGCAGCAAAGTGGGGGGGTTTACTGGAAACACCATATATTTT. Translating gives CASSKVGGFTGNTIYF.

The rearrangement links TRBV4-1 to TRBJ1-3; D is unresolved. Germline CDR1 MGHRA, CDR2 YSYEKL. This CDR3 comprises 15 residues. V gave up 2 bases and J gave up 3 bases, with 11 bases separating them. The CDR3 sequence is CASSQLTALGNTIYF. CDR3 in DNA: TGCGCCAGCAGCCAATTGACTGCTCTTGGAAACACCATATATTTT.

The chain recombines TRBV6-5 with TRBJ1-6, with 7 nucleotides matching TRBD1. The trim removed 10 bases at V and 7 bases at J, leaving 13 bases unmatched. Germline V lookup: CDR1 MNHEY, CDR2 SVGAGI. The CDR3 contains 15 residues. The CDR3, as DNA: TGTGCCACAGCCACAGGGGAAGGACTCAATTCACCCCTCCACTTT. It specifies CATATGEGLNSPLHF.

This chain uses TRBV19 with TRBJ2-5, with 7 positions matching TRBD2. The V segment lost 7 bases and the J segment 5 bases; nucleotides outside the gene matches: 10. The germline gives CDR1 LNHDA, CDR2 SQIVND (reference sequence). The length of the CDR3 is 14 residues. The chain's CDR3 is CASNDREVPETQYF. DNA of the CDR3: TGTGCCAGTAACGACCGGGAGGTGCCGGAGACCCAGTACTTC.

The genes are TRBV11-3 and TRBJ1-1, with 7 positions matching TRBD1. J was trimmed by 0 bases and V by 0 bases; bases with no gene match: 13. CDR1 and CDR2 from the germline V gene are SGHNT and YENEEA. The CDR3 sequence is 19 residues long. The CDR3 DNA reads TGTGCCAGCAGCTTAGATCGACAGGGTAGGAGGGGAATGAACACTGAAGCTTTCTTT. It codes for CASSLDRQGRRGMNTEAFF.

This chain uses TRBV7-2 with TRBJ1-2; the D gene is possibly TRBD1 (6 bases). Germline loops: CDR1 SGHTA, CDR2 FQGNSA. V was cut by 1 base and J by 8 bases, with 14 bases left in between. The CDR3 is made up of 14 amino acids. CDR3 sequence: CASSLGRAGGGYTF. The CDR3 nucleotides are TGTGCCAGCAGCTTAGGCCGGGCGGGGGGCGGCTACACCTTC.

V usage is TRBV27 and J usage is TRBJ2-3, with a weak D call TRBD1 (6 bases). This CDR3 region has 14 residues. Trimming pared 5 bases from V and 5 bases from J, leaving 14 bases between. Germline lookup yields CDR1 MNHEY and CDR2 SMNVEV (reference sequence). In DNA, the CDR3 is TGTGCCAGCAGTCCAAGGACAGTTAAAGATACGCAGTATTTT. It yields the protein CASSPRTVKDTQYF.

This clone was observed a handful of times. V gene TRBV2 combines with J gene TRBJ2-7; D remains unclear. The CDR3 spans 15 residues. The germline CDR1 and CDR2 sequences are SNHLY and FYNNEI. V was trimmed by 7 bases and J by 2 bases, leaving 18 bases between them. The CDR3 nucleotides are TGTGCCAGCATTTTAAGTCTTAAGAGCACCTACGAGCAGTACTTC. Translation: CASILSLKSTYEQYF.

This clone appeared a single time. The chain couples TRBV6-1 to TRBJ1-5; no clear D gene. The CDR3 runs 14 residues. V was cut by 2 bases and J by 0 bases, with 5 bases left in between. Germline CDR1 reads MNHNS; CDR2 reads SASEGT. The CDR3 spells CASSEYISNQPQHF. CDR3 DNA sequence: TGTGCCAGCAGTGAATACATTAGCAATCAGCCCCAGCATTTT.

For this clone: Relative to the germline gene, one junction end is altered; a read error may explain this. The CDR3 region has the DNA TGTGCCAGCACGAGGGGGGGCTACGATGAGCAGTTCTTC. Encoded protein: CASTRGGYDEQFF. The J gene is TRBJ2-1, the V gene TRBV2; possible D gene TRBD2, 7 bases. Germline V CDR1 and CDR2: SNHLY, FYNNEI. CDR3 length: 13 amino acids.

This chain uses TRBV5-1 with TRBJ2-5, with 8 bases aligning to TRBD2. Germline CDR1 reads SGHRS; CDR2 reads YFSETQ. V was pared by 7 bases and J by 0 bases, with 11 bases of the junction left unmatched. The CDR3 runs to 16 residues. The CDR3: CASVRGGTTYQETQYF. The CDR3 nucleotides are TGCGCCAGCGTACGGGGGGGCACGACGTACCAAGAGACCCAGTACTTC.

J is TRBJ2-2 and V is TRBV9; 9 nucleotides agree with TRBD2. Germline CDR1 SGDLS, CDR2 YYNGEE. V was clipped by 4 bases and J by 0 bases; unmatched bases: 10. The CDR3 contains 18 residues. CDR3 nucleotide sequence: TGTGCCAGCAGCCCCAGTGAGCTAGCGGGGTCGAACACCGGGGAGCTGTTTTTT. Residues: CASSPSELAGSNTGELFF.

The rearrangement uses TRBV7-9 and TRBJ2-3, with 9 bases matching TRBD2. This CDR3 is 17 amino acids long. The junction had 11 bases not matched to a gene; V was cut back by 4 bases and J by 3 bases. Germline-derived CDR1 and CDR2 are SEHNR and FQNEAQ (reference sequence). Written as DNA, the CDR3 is TGTGCCAGCAGCTCCTCGCAGCGGGAGGTGGGGACAGATACGCAGTATTTT. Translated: CASSSSQREVGTDTQYF.

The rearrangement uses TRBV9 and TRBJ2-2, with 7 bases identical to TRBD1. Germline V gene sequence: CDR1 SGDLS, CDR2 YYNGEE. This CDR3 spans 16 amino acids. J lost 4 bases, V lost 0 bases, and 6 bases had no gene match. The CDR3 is CASSVVGSGGTGELFF. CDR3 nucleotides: TGTGCCAGCAGCGTAGTAGGCTCAGGGGGCACCGGGGAGCTGTTTTTT.